Listed here is a single T cell receptor (beta chain). Sequencing used immunoSEQ multiplex PCR; TCRdb keeps in-frame clones, though not all of them. The table lists about 79,000 clones, 70% to 85% of them singletons. This entry is derived from a study of OX40 agonist ivuxolimab in advanced cancers. The overall study: Among those treated, three patients had partial responses, one with hepatocellular carcinoma and two with cutaneous melanoma.

This CDR3 region has 17 residues. Losses at the gene ends were 4 bases for V and 4 bases for J; bases not matched to a gene: 11. The germline gives CDR1 LGHNA, CDR2 YSLEER. Sequencing used CD4+ or CD8+ T cells sorted from blood, obtained in a trial of the OX40 agonist ivuxolimab. The J gene is TRBJ2-1, the V gene TRBV4-3; 9 bases fit TRBD1. The sequence derives from an adult with an advanced solid tumor such as melanoma, head and neck, liver or kidney cancer. The chain's CDR3 is CASSPSPGTGQYNEQFF. As DNA, the CDR3 is TGCGCCAGCAGCCCTTCCCCCGGGACAGGGCAGTACAATGAGCAGTTCTTC.